This T cell receptor beta chain stems from a study of T cells after yellow fever vaccination. Study context: Researchers used SMART-Seq v4 Ultra Low Input to prepare fractions that had low cell numbers. Study-level points and caveats: Post-booster reappearance was seen for most primary-vaccination clones (about 95% CD4, roughly 86% CD8).

TCRdb independently ran MiXCR on the 5' RACE reads; one entry per CDR3 protein. The sample has some 550,000 distinct CDR3 sequences; 15% to 20% are singletons. In the case of this clonotype: The antigen remains undetermined.

The TCR comes from a man aged 25 to 45 who received the YFV17D yellow fever vaccine. Material: PBMCs, obtained 15 days after the yellow fever booster vaccination.

The CDR3 is CASSSMRDTQYF. As DNA, the CDR3 is TGTGCCAGCAGTTCCATGAGGGATACGCAGTATTTT. The chain has TRBV6-6 and TRBJ2-3; D remains unclear. The CDR3 runs 12 residues. CDR1 is MNHNY, CDR2 SVGAGI, per germline (reference sequence). V gave up 4 bases and J gave up 6 bases, with 8 bases separating them.